The 24 T cell receptor beta chains in this list originate from one sample, sequenced in a study of cytomegalovirus exposure and HLA in healthy donors. PCR amplification relied on 60 Vbeta primers (plus 13 Jbeta primers). Assay used: immunoSEQ multiplex PCR; TCRdb lists only in-frame clones, some missing. The profile shows 160,000 or so clones, 84% of them singletons. Sequencing was carried out using PBMCs. The receptors were gathered from a man younger than 40 in good health and CMV-seronegative.

The V and J genes are TRBV2 and TRBJ2-1; the match to TRBD1 covers 9 bases. Germline loops: CDR1 SNHLY, CDR2 FYNNEI. There are 14 residues in the CDR3. V trimming: 7 bases; J trimming: 8 bases; junction bases outside the gene matches: 9. The CDR3 loop reads CASNGTGMIDEQFF. The DNA of the CDR3 is TGTGCCAGCAATGGGACAGGGATGATAGATGAGCAGTTCTTC.

The chain links TRBV18 to TRBJ1-2, with no clear D. Germline V gene sequence: CDR1 KGHSH, CDR2 LQKENI. The CDR3 runs to 12 residues. The germline V and J ends were trimmed by 6 bases and 3 bases, with 8 bases remaining between them. Here the CDR3 DNA reads TGTGCCAGCTCTGGGCAGTACTATGGCTACACCTTC. Protein product: CASSGQYYGYTF.

The chain couples TRBV7-2 to TRBJ2-1, with D perhaps matching TRBD2 (5 bases). The germline V and J ends were trimmed by 1 base and 0 bases, with 7 bases remaining between them. Germline assignment: CDR1 SGHTA and CDR2 FQGNSA. This CDR3 is built from 15 residues. CDR3 loop: CASSLVSDSYNEQFF. For the CDR3, the DNA is TGTGCCAGCAGCTTAGTTAGCGACTCCTACAATGAGCAGTTCTTC.

The V call is TRBV6-5, the J call TRBJ1-2; TRBD1 is a possible D gene (6 bases). Trimming took off 5 bases at V and 5 bases at J, with 15 bases between the two ends. Germline V lookup: CDR1 MNHEY, CDR2 SVGAGI. The CDR3 contains 14 residues. CDR3 sequence reads: CASSDVRTAYGYTF. The CDR3 nucleotides read TGTGCCAGCAGTGACGTCAGGACAGCATATGGCTACACCTTC.

The chain joins TRBV18 to TRBJ1-4; 10 bases are shared with TRBD1. V was pared by 6 bases and J by 6 bases, with 7 bases of the junction left unmatched. The CDR3 loop spans 15 amino acids. Germline CDR1 reads KGHSH; CDR2 reads LQKENI. The CDR3 nucleotides are TGTGCCAGCTCCCGGGACAGGGGTATCGATGAAAAACTGTTTTTT. It encodes CASSRDRGIDEKLFF. Together with reference TRBV18 and TRBJ1-4, the CDR3 gives the full variable domain: NAGVMQNPRHLVRRRGQEARLRCSPMKGHSHVYWYRQLPEEGLKFMVYLQKENIIDESGMPKERFSAEFPKEGPSILRIQQVVRGDSAAYFCASSRDRGIDEKLFFGSGTQLSVL.

The chain's CDR3 is CASTGTGAYEQYF. CDR3 nucleotides: TGTGCCAGCACCGGGACAGGGGCCTACGAGCAGTACTTC. The chain joins TRBV6-1 to TRBJ2-7, with TRBD1 identical over 10 bases. The CDR3 runs to 13 residues. With V trimmed by 7 bases and J by 2 bases, 2 bases remained unmatched. Germline V gives CDR1 MNHNS, CDR2 SASEGT.

V is TRBV5-1 and J is TRBJ1-4; 8 bases match TRBD1. Germline CDR1 SGHRS, CDR2 YFSETQ. The junction had 5 bases not matched to a gene; V was cut back by 0 bases and J by 10 bases. The CDR3 spans 14 residues. This chain's CDR3 is CASSLGDRGGKLFF. The CDR3 DNA sequence: TGCGCCAGCAGCTTGGGTGACAGGGGAGGAAAACTGTTTTTT.

The chain links TRBV30 to TRBJ2-5, with 7 bases that match TRBD1. Trimming cost V 5 bases and J 4 bases; bases outside gene matches: 7. The CDR3 loop spans 13 amino acids. The germline V gene has CDR1 GTSNPN and CDR2 SVGIG (reference sequence). The CDR3 DNA reads as TGTGCCTGGGCGCGCGACAGGGCAGAGACCCAGTACTTC. Translating gives CAWARDRAETQYF.

The V gene is TRBV27, the J gene TRBJ1-5; a possible D gene is TRBD1 (6 bases). Trimming removed 4 bases from V and 2 bases from J, with 12 bases in between. CDR1 and CDR2 from the germline V gene are MNHEY and SMNVEV (reference sequence). The CDR3 consists of 15 residues. The chain's CDR3 is CASSSSGDGNQPQHF. Here the CDR3 DNA reads TGTGCCAGCAGTTCCTCAGGGGATGGCAATCAGCCCCAGCATTTT.

The genes are TRBV4-1 and TRBJ2-6, with TRBD1 matching 7 bases. Germline lookup yields CDR1 MGHRA and CDR2 YSYEKL. The CDR3 is 16 amino acids. Unmatched junction bases numbered 3, after V lost 0 bases and J lost 4 bases. The CDR3 protein is CASSQDPGGGANVLTF. The CDR3 DNA sequence: TGCGCCAGCAGCCAAGATCCAGGGGGAGGGGCCAACGTCCTGACTTTC.

The chain links TRBV11-3 to TRBJ1-2; 8 bases align to TRBD1. CDR1 is SGHNT and CDR2 is YENEEA in the germline V gene. Losses at the gene ends were 5 bases for V and 7 bases for J; bases not matched to a gene: 15. This CDR3 spans 16 amino acids. For the CDR3, the DNA is TGTGCCAGCAGCACAAAAATGGGGACAGGCAGGAGTGGCTACACCTTC. This gives the protein CASSTKMGTGRSGYTF. Based on the CDR3 plus reference TRBV11-3 and TRBJ1-2, the full variable domain is EAGVVQSPRYKIIEKKQPVAFWCNPISGHNTLYWYLQNLGQGPELLIRYENEEAVDDSQLPKDRFSAERLKGVDSTLKIQPAELGDSAVYLCASSTKMGTGRSGYTFGSGTRLTVV.

This rearrangement joins TRBV4-2 to TRBJ2-3; the match to TRBD2 covers 10 bases. This CDR3 region has 17 residues. In germline, CDR1 is LGHNA, CDR2 YNFKEQ. V gave up 0 bases and J gave up 2 bases; unmatched junction bases: 5. CDR3 region: CASSQDLLAGDTDTQYF. The CDR3 DNA is TGTGCCAGCAGCCAAGATTTGCTAGCGGGAGACACAGATACGCAGTATTTT.

The chain recombines TRBV19 with TRBJ1-1; 9 nucleotides line up with TRBD1. This CDR3 comprises 13 residues. With 5 bases clipped from V and 11 bases from J, the junction kept 9 bases outside the gene matches. Germline CDR1 is LNHDA and CDR2 is SQIVND (reference sequence). CDR3 loop: CASSGRDREYAFF. In nucleotides, the CDR3 is TGTGCCAGTAGTGGCCGGGACAGGGAATATGCTTTCTTT.

The chain joins TRBV30 to TRBJ2-7; a possible D gene is TRBD2 (5 bases). With 2 bases removed from V and 3 bases from J, the gap between germline ends came to 11 bases. CDR1 is GTSNPN, CDR2 SVGIG, per germline (reference sequence). The CDR3 sequence is 13 residues long. CDR3 region: CAWSWTSGYEQYF. The CDR3 bases are TGTGCCTGGAGTTGGACTTCAGGCTACGAGCAGTACTTC.

The V and J genes are TRBV5-1 and TRBJ2-3, with TRBD2 matching over 10 bases. Germline CDR1 and CDR2: SGHRS and YFSETQ. CDR3 length: 16 residues. Trimming cost V 0 bases and J 2 bases; bases outside gene matches: 3. The CDR3 sequence is CASSLGGLAATDTQYF. The CDR3 DNA reads as TGCGCCAGCAGCTTGGGCGGACTAGCGGCCACAGATACGCAGTATTTT.

CDR3 in DNA: TGTGCCAGCAACTATGGACAGGGAGGGTCACCCCTCCACTTT. Translating gives CASNYGQGGSPLHF. The chain has TRBV6-1 and TRBJ1-6, with TRBD1 matching over 8 bases. Germline CDR1 and CDR2: MNHNS and SASEGT. Unmatched junction bases numbered 9, after V lost 7 bases and J lost 10 bases. There are 14 residues in the CDR3.

The chain recombines TRBV7-2 with TRBJ1-2; possibly TRBD1 for D (5 bases). The germline V gene encodes CDR1 SGHTA and CDR2 FQGNSA. The germline V and J ends were trimmed by 5 bases and 3 bases, with 13 bases remaining between them. The CDR3 loop spans 14 amino acids. CDR3 residues: CASSLRQPHYGYTF. CDR3 coding DNA: TGTGCCAGCAGCCTCCGACAGCCACACTATGGCTACACCTTC.

The chain joins TRBV21-1 to TRBJ1-5. TRBV21-1 is shown as a pseudogene. The CDR3 is made up of 17 amino acids. The CDR3 nucleotides read TGTGCCAGCAGCGCTGGCCGGGCCCGGGGGGACAATCAGCCCCAGCATTTT. Protein sequence: CASSAGRARGDNQPQHF.

This clone has only one observation. The rearrangement links TRBV13 to TRBJ2-7; TRBD2 might be the D (7 bases). Trimming removed 0 bases from V and 2 bases from J, with 11 bases in between. Germline CDR1 is PRHDT and CDR2 is FYEKMQ (reference sequence). The CDR3 is made up of 15 amino acids. The CDR3 here is CASSLGAGAAYEQYF. For the CDR3, the DNA is TGTGCCAGCAGCTTAGGGGCGGGGGCGGCCTACGAGCAGTACTTC.

Concerning this clone: This sample includes further DNA sequences coding for the same CDR3. The chain has TRBV15 and TRBJ2-7, with D perhaps TRBD1 (6 bases). The CDR3 loop spans 13 amino acids. V was pared by 0 bases and J by 4 bases, with 7 bases between. Germline CDR1 is LNHNV and CDR2 is YYDKDF (reference sequence). DNA for the CDR3: TGTGCCACCAGCAGAGACAGGGGATACGAGCAGTACTTC. Translation: CATSRDRGYEQYF.

On this clone: A junction boundary mismatches the germline segment, possibly from a read error. This chain connects TRBV6-5 to TRBJ1-5; D uncertain. Germline CDR1 MNHEY, CDR2 SVGAGI. The CDR3 spans 15 residues. CDR3 amino acids: CASSYSAYSNRPQHF. The CDR3 bases are TGTGCCAGCAGTTACTCTGCTTATAGCAATCGGCCCCAGCATTTT.

This sequence joins TRBV6-5 and TRBJ2-7; tentative D call: TRBD1 (5 bases). Germline V gene lookup returns CDR1 MNHEY and CDR2 SVGAGI. Deletions cut 5 bases from V and 2 bases from J, with 16 bases between. The length of the CDR3 is 15 residues. This CDR3 is CASSAITGATYEQYF. In DNA form, the CDR3 reads TGTGCCAGCAGTGCGATTACAGGCGCTACCTACGAGCAGTACTTC.

This clone has a handful of counts. The chain links TRBV9 to TRBJ1-5, with D unresolved. This CDR3 spans 13 amino acids. Trimming shortened V by 0 bases and J by 7 bases, and 8 bases separated the two germline ends. The germline CDR1 and CDR2 sequences are SGDLS and YYNGEE. The CDR3 DNA reads TGTGCCAGCAGCGTAGGCCTGAGCCAGCCCCAGCATTTT. Protein: CASSVGLSQPQHF.

With respect to this clone: The junction and the germline gene differ at one end; a read error may be behind it. The rearrangement joins TRBV7-9 to TRBJ1-2, with 7 bases matching TRBD1. CDR3 size: 12 residues. CDR1 SEHNR and CDR2 FQNEAQ come from the germline V gene (reference sequence). The CDR3, as DNA: TGTTCCAGCAGCTCGGGACAGCAAGGCTACACCTTC. Its protein product is CSSSSGQQGYTF.